This entry lists 8 T cell receptor beta chains sequenced from one sample in a study of response to subunit inactivated influenza vaccine. One entry per CDR3 protein results from TCRdb running MiXCR on the RT-PCR reads. The table includes hundreds of thousands of distinct CDR3 sequences, around 11% detected once. This same sample was also part of a study on T cells expressing NK-cell markers. That paper notes: Scientists made TCR beta cDNA using 5'RACE template switching with UMIs.

The sample in question was PBMCs from blood, obtained on the day of vaccination. These receptors were obtained from a man aged 50 to 59 who received an inactivated influenza vaccine.

This clonotype was counted only a few times. This rearrangement joins TRBV27 to TRBJ2-3; TRBD2 is a possible D gene (6 bases). Germline V CDR1 and CDR2: MNHEY, SMNVEV (reference sequence). V was shortened by 2 bases and J by 1 base, with 7 bases between the two germline ends. CDR3 size: 14 residues. The CDR3 DNA follows: TGTGCCAGCAGTTTAAGCGGGCGCACAGATACGCAGTATTTT. Protein: CASSLSGRTDTQYF.

This clonotype has more than one count but fewer than ten. The rearrangement joins TRBV6-5 to TRBJ2-7; possible D gene TRBD2, 5 bases. With 0 bases removed from V and 7 bases from J, the gap between germline ends came to 22 bases. The CDR3 has 17 residues. Germline CDR1 MNHEY, CDR2 SVGAGI. CDR3 coding DNA: TGTGCCAGCAGTTACTCGATGCGGGCGGCAACCACACCAGAGCAGTACTTC. Translating gives CASSYSMRAATTPEQYF.

This clonotype came up a few times. This chain links TRBV6-2 or TRBV6-3 with TRBJ1-2, with D uncertain. This CDR3 is 10 amino acids long. Germline loops: CDR1 MNHEY, CDR2 SVGEGT. The V end was cut by 8 bases, the J end by 3 bases, with 4 bases between. The CDR3 sequence: CASGDYGYTF. CDR3 nucleotides: TGTGCCAGCGGAGACTATGGCTACACCTTC.

In this sample, this clonotype turned up a few times. This chain joins TRBV7-2 and TRBJ2-7; the D call may be TRBD1 or TRBD2 (5 bases each). V was pared by 6 bases and J by 0 bases, with 15 bases between. The germline CDR1 and CDR2 sequences are SGHTA and FQGNSA. This CDR3 contains 15 residues. Here the CDR3 reads CASRNRDGLSYEQYF. The CDR3 nucleotides are TGTGCCAGCAGGAATCGGGACGGACTCTCCTACGAGCAGTACTTC.

This chain uses TRBV20-1 with TRBJ2-1; D gene ambiguous. Trimming removed 5 bases from V and 0 bases from J, with 5 bases in between. The V gene's germline CDR1 is DFQATT and CDR2 SNEGSKA (reference sequence). The CDR3 runs to 12 residues. The DNA of the CDR3 is TGCAGTGCTGGACCCTCCTACAATGAGCAGTTCTTC. It codes for CSAGPSYNEQFF.

The chain joins TRBV18 to TRBJ2-1; perhaps TRBD1 as D (5 bases). The germline V and J ends were trimmed by 1 base and 0 bases, with 7 bases remaining between them. In germline, CDR1 is KGHSH, CDR2 LQKENI. The CDR3 contains 15 residues. CDR3 coding DNA: TGTGCCAGCTCACCACTGGACACCTCCTACAATGAGCAGTTCTTC. It specifies CASSPLDTSYNEQFF.

The table lists this clonotype with a few counts. The chain combines TRBV20-1 with TRBJ2-7; D is unclear. This CDR3 comprises 11 residues. With 3 bases removed from V and 3 bases from J, the gap between germline ends came to 6 bases. CDR1 is DFQATT and CDR2 is SNEGSKA in the germline V gene (reference sequence). CDR3 sequence: CSASFRYEQYF. The DNA of the CDR3 is TGCAGTGCTAGTTTCCGCTACGAGCAGTACTTC.

This clonotype was observed many times. The chain combines TRBV29-1 with TRBJ2-5; tentative D call: TRBD2 (6 bases). V was shortened by 3 bases and J by 4 bases, with 15 bases between the two germline ends. This CDR3 is 14 amino acids long. Germline V lookup: CDR1 SQVTM, CDR2 ANQGSEA. The CDR3 region is CSVDYPGLVETQYF. The CDR3 bases are TGCAGCGTTGATTATCCGGGACTTGTAGAGACCCAGTACTTC.